The source of this TCR beta chain is a study of blood T cell repertoires in COVID-19. Study in general: The cDNA or gDNA used as material had been derived from T cells, B-cell-depleted T cells, or PBMCs.

Trimming took off 5 bases at V and 5 bases at J, with 7 bases between the two ends. Germline V gene lookup returns CDR1 SEHNR and CDR2 FQNEAQ (reference sequence). The CDR3 has 12 residues. Authors' analysis steps: Estimated nucleated cell counts came from reference gene primer amplification. Profiling relied on immunoSEQ multiplex PCR, and the TCRdb table lists in-frame clones only, not all of them. From that table come the V and J calls and clone size; the DNA was used to work out D and trimming. The sample carries 150,000 to 200,000 clones, roughly 90% recorded once. The sequence came from a man aged 25-45 years with COVID-19, enrolled during active disease. The sequenced material came from peripheral blood. This chain connects TRBV7-9 to TRBJ1-5, with D uncertain. CDR3 in amino acids: CASSRVYQPQHF. CDR3 coding DNA: TGTGCCAGCAGCCGAGTTTATCAGCCCCAGCATTTT. The whole variable domain, remainder taken from reference TRBV7-9 and TRBJ1-5, is DTGVSQNPRHKITKRGQNVTFRCDPISEHNRLYWYRQTLGQGPEFLTYFQNEAQLEKSRLLSDRFSAERPKGSFSTLEIQRTEQGDSAMYLCASSRVYQPQHFGDGTRLSIL.